This T cell receptor (beta chain) came from a study of post-analysis software for immune sequencing data. Germline CDR1 and CDR2: SEHNR and FQNEAQ (reference sequence). The CDR3 covers 15 residues. V was shortened by 4 bases and J by 4 bases, with 15 bases between the two germline ends. As concerns this clonotype: Its antigen is not identified.

Researchers reported that TCR beta cDNA libraries carried unique molecular identifiers. Roughly 500,000 cDNA molecules came from 1 to 10 million T cells. A single record per CDR3 protein comes from TCRdb applying MiXCR to the PCR reads. This sample yields 650,000 to 900,000 distinct CDR3 sequences, of which 40% to 55% are seen a single time; approximately 4.4% belongs to the top ten. Findings and limits, study-wide: TRBV segments more frequent in patients than in controls numbered roughly 5 and included TRBV5-6, TRBV5-1 and TRBV20-1. Multiple sclerosis patients had significantly lower normalized Chao1 diversity than controls.

Input material: blood. This TCR came from a girl under 18 with multiple sclerosis. The chain combines TRBV7-9 with TRBJ2-3; either TRBD1 or TRBD2 may fit D (5 bases each). The CDR3 here is CASSSGALPADTQYF. CDR3 in DNA: TGTGCCAGCAGCTCCGGGGCCTTACCGGCAGATACGCAGTATTTT.